The 9 T cell receptor beta chains listed next were all sequenced from one sample in a study of PD-L1 blockade in urothelial cancer. TCRdb's table, derived via immunoSEQ multiplex PCR, lists solely in-frame clones and lacks some. The top ten clones hold approximately 11% of a sample with 30,000 to 40,000 clones, 90% to 95% of them seen once. Sample time point: pretreatment peripheral blood. The starting material was PBMCs, obtained around atezolizumab (anti-PD-L1) treatment. These receptor sequences come from a woman aged 55 to 70 with urothelial cancer.

This sequence joins TRBV28 and TRBJ2-2, with 9 bases fitting TRBD1. V lost 4 bases and J lost 4; bases outside the gene matches: 4. The CDR3 extends over 15 amino acids. The germline gives CDR1 MDHEN, CDR2 SYDVKM. CDR3 amino acids: CASSYRGRTTGELFF. In nucleotides, the CDR3 is TGTGCCAGCAGTTACAGGGGGCGCACCACCGGGGAGCTGTTTTTT.

The chain carries TRBV7-6 and TRBJ2-7; 8 nucleotides align to TRBD1. CDR3 length: 15 residues. Germline V lookup: CDR1 SGHVS, CDR2 FNYEAQ. After removal of 5 bases from V and 0 bases from J, the junction contained 6 bases not matched to a gene. CDR3 DNA: TGTGCCAGCAGCAGCGGACAGGGCCTCTCCTACGAGCAGTACTTC. It translates to CASSSGQGLSYEQYF.

The V call is TRBV18, the J call TRBJ1-1; 7 nucleotides line up with TRBD1. The germline V gene encodes CDR1 KGHSH and CDR2 LQKENI. Trimming removed 4 bases from V and 0 bases from J; junction bases left unmatched: 8. CDR3 length: 16 residues. The CDR3 region has the DNA TGTGCCAGCTCACAAAGGGCAGGGGGGATGAACACTGAAGCTTTCTTT. Translating gives CASSQRAGGMNTEAFF.

This rearrangement joins TRBV7-2 to TRBJ1-2; 11 nucleotides line up with TRBD1. Trimming at V came to 3 bases and at J to 7 bases, leaving 4 bases not matched to a gene. The germline gives CDR1 SGHTA, CDR2 FQGNSA. This CDR3 has 14 amino acids. The DNA for the CDR3 is TGTGCCAGCAGCTTTGGACAGGGGGCGGGTGGCTACACCTTC. Its protein is CASSFGQGAGGYTF.

This clone is a singleton in its sample. J is TRBJ2-7 and V is TRBV28; possibly TRBD2 for D (6 bases). The germline V and J ends were trimmed by 11 bases and 5 bases, with 10 bases remaining between them. CDR1 is MDHEN, CDR2 SYDVKM, per germline. The length of the CDR3 is 10 residues. CDR3 DNA: TGTGCCGCGGGGAGGAACGAGCAGTACTTC. It codes for CAAGRNEQYF.

The chain joins TRBV4-1 to TRBJ2-3, with D maybe TRBD1 (6 bases). Germline CDR1 is MGHRA and CDR2 is YSYEKL. CDR3 length equals 15 residues. V was pared by 1 base and J by 3 bases, with 11 bases between. The CDR3, as DNA: TGCGCCAGCAGCCAAGGCTGGGGGCGTACAGATACGCAGTATTTT. It specifies CASSQGWGRTDTQYF.

This clone was seen once. The rearrangement links TRBV2 to TRBJ1-2; D may be TRBD1 (6 bases). This CDR3 comprises 15 residues. Germline loops: CDR1 SNHLY, CDR2 FYNNEI. V dropped 3 bases and J dropped 2 bases, with 13 bases sitting between them. For the CDR3, the DNA is TGTGCCAGCAGTGAGGGGGCAGCGGCCAACTATGGCTACACCTTC. It codes for CASSEGAAANYGYTF.

The rearrangement uses TRBV7-9 and TRBJ2-5; D call uncertain. Germline assignment: CDR1 SEHNR and CDR2 FQNEAQ (reference sequence). Trimming cost V 0 bases and J 1 base, with 15 bases left between them. CDR3 size: 17 residues. DNA of the CDR3: TGTGCCAGCAGCTTAGCGCTGGTAGCCCGGGTCCAAGAGACCCAGTACTTC. Protein product: CASSLALVARVQETQYF.

The chain couples TRBV7-2 to TRBJ2-1, with D hard to call. The germline gives CDR1 SGHTA, CDR2 FQGNSA. The CDR3 contains 14 residues. V was pared by 4 bases and J by 8 bases, with 15 bases between. The CDR3 reads CASSSANSVDEQFF. CDR3 DNA sequence: TGTGCCAGCAGCTCAGCCAACAGTGTCGATGAGCAGTTCTTC.